One sample yielded the 10 T cell receptor beta chains listed below, sequenced in a study of shared clonotypes between healthy human individuals. Here immunoSEQ multiplex PCR was the method, and the copy in TCRdb shows in-frame clones only, minus some. The repertoire holds around 450,000 clones, about 85% seen once, with around 13% in the top ten. Sequencing was done on a sample of PBMCs. The receptors stem from a woman aged 40-49 years in good health. Some clones in this sample may be carry-over from other donors' samples.

The chain couples TRBV2 to TRBJ2-2, with 10 bases fitting TRBD2. This CDR3 has 14 amino acids. After removal of 3 bases from V and 7 bases from J, the junction contained 2 bases not matched to a gene. Germline V gene sequence: CDR1 SNHLY, CDR2 FYNNEI. The CDR3 region is CASSDTSGIGELFF. CDR3 coding DNA: TGTGCCAGCAGTGATACTAGCGGGATCGGGGAGCTGTTTTTT.

This clone was counted a few times. V is TRBV7-9 and J is TRBJ1-2; 10 bases line up with TRBD1. CDR1 and CDR2 from the germline V gene are SEHNR and FQNEAQ (reference sequence). Losses at the gene ends were 5 bases for V and 5 bases for J; bases not matched to a gene: 20. There are 19 residues in the CDR3. The CDR3 nucleotides read TGTGCCAGCAGCCCCTTGGGGCCCGGGACAGGGGATCGAAGGTATGGCTACACCTTC. As protein: CASSPLGPGTGDRRYGYTF. Full variable domain (missing parts from reference TRBV7-9 and TRBJ1-2): DTGVSQNPRHKITKRGQNVTFRCDPISEHNRLYWYRQTLGQGPEFLTYFQNEAQLEKSRLLSDRFSAERPKGSFSTLEIQRTEQGDSAMYLCASSPLGPGTGDRRYGYTFGSGTRLTVV.

A word on this clone: The CDR3 ends on some other residue instead of the conserved phenylalanine or tryptophan, so this is likely a read error. The chain joins TRBV2 to TRBJ2-2; D is uncertain. The CDR3 has 12 amino acids. V was shortened by 8 bases and J by 6 bases, with 10 bases between the two germline ends. Per the germline V gene, CDR1 is SNHLY and CDR2 is FYNNEI. DNA for the CDR3: TGTGCCAGCTGGACGACGGCCGGGGAGCTGTTTCTT. Translated, it gives CASWTTAGELFL.

This sequence joins TRBV5-8 and TRBJ2-5, with D possibly being TRBD1 (5 bases). The CDR3 covers 14 residues. Germline V lookup: CDR1 SGHTS, CDR2 YDEGEE. Trimming pared 3 bases from V and 2 bases from J, leaving 11 bases between. CDR3 nucleotides: TGTGCCAGCAGCTGGGGCGCGGCTCAAGAGACCCAGTACTTC. It yields the protein CASSWGAAQETQYF.

The chain carries TRBV6-5 and TRBJ2-3; TRBD2 matches 8 bases. Germline V gene sequence: CDR1 MNHEY, CDR2 SVGAGI. V trimming: 0 bases; J trimming: 6 bases; junction bases outside the gene matches: 8. CDR3 length equals 16 residues. The CDR3 coding sequence is TGTGCCAGCAGTTACTCGAGAGCGGGAGTGTCCGATACGCAGTATTTT. Translating gives CASSYSRAGVSDTQYF.

This clone was seen a handful of times. This chain uses TRBV19 with TRBJ2-7; D call uncertain. Germline CDR1 reads LNHDA; CDR2 reads SQIVND (reference sequence). Between the trimmed V and J ends, which lost 5 bases and 2 bases, there was a span of 16 bases. This CDR3 is 15 amino acids long. As DNA, the CDR3 is TGTGCCAGTAGTCCCGGCCCCTCTTCTACCTACGAGCAGTACTTC. This gives the protein CASSPGPSSTYEQYF.

The rearrangement links TRBV7-7 to TRBJ1-1; D not certain. The V gene lost 1 base and the J gene lost 1 base, with 4 bases spanning the gap. In germline, CDR1 is SSHAT, CDR2 FNYEAQ (reference sequence). The CDR3 spans 13 residues. The DNA of the CDR3 is TGTGCCAGCAGCTTAGGGAGGAACACTGAAGCTTTCTTT. Amino acid sequence: CASSLGRNTEAFF. Full variable domain (remainder filled in from reference TRBV7-7 and TRBJ1-1): GAGVSQSPRYKVTKRGQDVTLRCDPISSHATLYWYQQALGQGPEFLTYFNYEAQPDKSGLPSDRFSAERPEGSISTLTIQRTEQRDSAMYRCASSLGRNTEAFFGQGTRLTVV.

In this sample, this clone turned up a few times. The chain combines TRBV5-5 with TRBJ1-3, with D possibly TRBD1 on 6 matching bases. This CDR3 comprises 16 residues. V was cut by 4 bases and J by 4 bases, with 18 bases left in between. Germline CDR1 SGHKS, CDR2 YYEKEE (reference sequence). This CDR3 reads CASSPYQDSSGNTIYF. The DNA of the CDR3 is TGTGCCAGCAGCCCCTACCAGGACAGCTCCGGAAACACCATATATTTT.

This chain connects TRBV28 to TRBJ2-7, with TRBD1 identical over 9 bases. V trimming: 7 bases; J trimming: 4 bases; junction bases outside the gene matches: 8. The germline V gene has CDR1 MDHEN and CDR2 SYDVKM. The CDR3 spans 14 residues. CDR3 sequence (DNA): TGTGCCAGCACTCATCCGGGACAGGGATACGAGCAGTACTTC. Translated: CASTHPGQGYEQYF.

The sample holds a few counts of this clone. The chain uses TRBV27 and TRBJ1-1, with D possibly TRBD1 on 6 matching bases. Germline V gene sequence: CDR1 MNHEY, CDR2 SMNVEV (reference sequence). The CDR3 is 13 residues long. The V end was cut by 7 bases, the J end by 1 base, with 10 bases between. The CDR3 sequence: CASNGGENTEAFF. The CDR3 region has the DNA TGTGCCAGCAATGGGGGCGAGAACACTGAAGCTTTCTTT.